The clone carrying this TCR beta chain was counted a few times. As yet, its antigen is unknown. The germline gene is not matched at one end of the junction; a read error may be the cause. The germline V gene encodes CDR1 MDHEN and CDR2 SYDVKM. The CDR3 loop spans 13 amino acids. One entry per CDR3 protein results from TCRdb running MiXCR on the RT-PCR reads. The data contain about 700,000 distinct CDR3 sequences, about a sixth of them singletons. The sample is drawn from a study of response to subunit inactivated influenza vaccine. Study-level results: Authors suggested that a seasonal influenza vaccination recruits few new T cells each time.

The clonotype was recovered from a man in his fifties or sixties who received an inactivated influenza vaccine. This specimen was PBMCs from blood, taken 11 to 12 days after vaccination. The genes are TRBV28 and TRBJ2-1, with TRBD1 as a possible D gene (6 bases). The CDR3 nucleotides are TGTGCCAGCAGTAAGCGAAACCGGGACATGGGGGTCTTC. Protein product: CASSKRNRDMGVF. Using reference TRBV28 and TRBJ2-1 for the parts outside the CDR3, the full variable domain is DVKVTQSSRYLVKRTGEKVFLECVQDMDHENMFWYRQDPGLGLRLIYFSYDVKMKEKGDIPEGYSVSREKKERFSLILESASTNQTSMYLCASSKRNRDMGVFGPGTRLTVL.